These 6 T cell receptor beta chains originate from one sample sequenced in a study of blood T cell repertoires in COVID-19. Profiling relied on immunoSEQ multiplex PCR, and the TCRdb table lists in-frame clones only, not all of them. The sample has 140,000 to 150,000 clones; 65% to 85% are singletons. Sequencing was performed on peripheral blood. The receptor source for this set is a man in his fifties or sixties with active or convalescent COVID-19.

This clone was seen a few times. This chain connects TRBV7-2 to TRBJ2-2; weak D call: TRBD1 (6 bases). V gave up 3 bases and J gave up 7 bases, with 15 bases separating them. Germline lookup yields CDR1 SGHTA and CDR2 FQGNSA. CDR3 size: 15 residues. The CDR3 protein is CASSFQQGKVGELFF. CDR3 nucleotides: TGTGCCAGCAGCTTTCAGCAGGGGAAGGTCGGGGAGCTGTTTTTT.

A few counts support this clone. The chain joins TRBV6-2 or TRBV6-3 to TRBJ2-2, with 7 bases that match TRBD1. V gave up 6 bases and J gave up 4 bases; unmatched junction bases: 2. This CDR3 contains 13 residues. Germline V gene data show CDR1 as MNHEY and CDR2 as SVGEGT. The CDR3 DNA reads TGTGCCAGCAGCCGGGACAGCACCGGGGAGCTGTTTTTT. Its translation is CASSRDSTGELFF.

This clone occurred a few times. Other DNA sequences in the same sample also yield this CDR3. The gene calls are TRBV27 and TRBJ1-1; D perhaps matches TRBD1 (6 bases). The CDR3 loop spans 13 amino acids. V lost 6 bases to trimming and J lost 1 base, with 9 bases between them. Looked up from germline, CDR1 is MNHEY and CDR2 is SMNVEV (reference sequence). The CDR3 loop is CASSQQGNTEAFF. The CDR3 coding sequence is TGTGCCAGCAGCCAACAGGGGAACACTGAAGCTTTCTTT.

Here the CDR3 DNA reads TGTGCCAGTAGTCTCATTCAGACAGGCCCGGAGTTCTTC. Protein product: CASSLIQTGPEFF. The V call is TRBV19, the J call TRBJ2-1, with D possibly matching TRBD1 (6 bases). The CDR3 covers 13 residues. V lost 5 bases and J lost 14, with 19 bases in between. Germline CDR1 is LNHDA and CDR2 is SQIVND (reference sequence).

V usage is TRBV27 and J usage is TRBJ2-3; the D is unclear. The CDR3 length is 15 residues. Per germline, CDR1 MNHEY and CDR2 SMNVEV (reference sequence). V was clipped by 6 bases and J by 1 base, with 14 bases between them. CDR3 sequence reads: CASSSYDTGTDTQYF. The CDR3 DNA reads TGTGCCAGCAGCTCCTACGACACGGGCACAGATACGCAGTATTTT.

The genes are TRBV5-1 and TRBJ2-5; weak D call: TRBD1 (6 bases). Trimming stripped 4 bases from V and 7 bases from J, with 17 bases between. This CDR3 has 14 amino acids. Germline V CDR1 and CDR2: SGHRS, YFSETQ. The CDR3 region is CASSTPVQGGTQYF. The DNA of the CDR3 is TGCGCCAGCAGCACACCAGTACAGGGCGGGACCCAGTACTTC. Full variable domain (rest looked up from reference TRBV5-1 and TRBJ2-5): KAGVTQTPRYLIKTRGQQVTLSCSPISGHRSVSWYQQTPGQGLQFLFEYFSETQRNKGNFPGRFSGRQFSNSRSEMNVSTLELGDSALYLCASSTPVQGGTQYFGPGTRLLVL.